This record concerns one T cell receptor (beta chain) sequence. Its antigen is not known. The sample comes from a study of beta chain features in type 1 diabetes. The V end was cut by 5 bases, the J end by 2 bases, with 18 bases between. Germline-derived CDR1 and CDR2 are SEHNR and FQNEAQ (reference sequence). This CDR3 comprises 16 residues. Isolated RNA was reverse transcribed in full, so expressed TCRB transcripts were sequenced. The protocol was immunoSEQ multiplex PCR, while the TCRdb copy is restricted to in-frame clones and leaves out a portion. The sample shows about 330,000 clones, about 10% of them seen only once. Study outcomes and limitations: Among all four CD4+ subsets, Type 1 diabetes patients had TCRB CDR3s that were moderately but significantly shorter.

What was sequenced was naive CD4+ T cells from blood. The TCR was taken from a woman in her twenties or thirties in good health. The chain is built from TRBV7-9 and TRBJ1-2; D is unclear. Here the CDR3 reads CASSRPGLFANYGYTF. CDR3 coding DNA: TGTGCCAGCAGCCGACCCGGACTCTTCGCCAACTATGGCTACACCTTC. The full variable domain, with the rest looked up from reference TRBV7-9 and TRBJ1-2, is DTGVSQNPRHKITKRGQNVTFRCDPISEHNRLYWYRQTLGQGPEFLTYFQNEAQLEKSRLLSDRFSAERPKGSFSTLEIQRTEQGDSAMYLCASSRPGLFANYGYTFGSGTRLTVV.